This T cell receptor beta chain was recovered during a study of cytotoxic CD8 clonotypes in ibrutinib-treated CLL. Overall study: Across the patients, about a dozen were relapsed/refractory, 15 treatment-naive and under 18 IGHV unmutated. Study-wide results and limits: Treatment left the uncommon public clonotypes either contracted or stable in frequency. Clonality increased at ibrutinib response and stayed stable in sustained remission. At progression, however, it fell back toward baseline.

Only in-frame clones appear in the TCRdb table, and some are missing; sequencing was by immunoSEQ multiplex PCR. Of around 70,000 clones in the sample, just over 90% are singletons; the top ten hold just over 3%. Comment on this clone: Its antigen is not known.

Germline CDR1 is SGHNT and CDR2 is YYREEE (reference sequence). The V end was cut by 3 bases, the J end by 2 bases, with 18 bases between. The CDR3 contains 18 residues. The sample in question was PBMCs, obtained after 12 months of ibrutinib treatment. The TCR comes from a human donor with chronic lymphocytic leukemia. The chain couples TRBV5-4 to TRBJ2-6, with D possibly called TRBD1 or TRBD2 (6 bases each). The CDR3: CASSWGAVRGPGANVLTF. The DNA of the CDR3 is TGTGCCAGCAGCTGGGGGGCTGTCCGGGGCCCTGGGGCCAACGTCCTGACTTTC.